The clone carrying this TCR beta chain was seen a few times. Its antigen is as yet unknown. Individual cDNA molecules received unique molecular identifiers. TCRdb recomputed calls from the 5' RACE reads with MiXCR, one row per CDR3 protein. The data show about 130,000 distinct CDR3 sequences, 14% to 15% seen once. This record comes from a study of early T cells in non-severe SARS-CoV-2 infection. The wider study: With bulk RNA from unsorted whole blood as input, sequencing yielded unpaired chains. Study conclusions and caveats: Private and CD4 specificities were missed by VDJdb matching, which favored anti-spike CD8 responses.

Sequencing was done on a sample of whole blood. The sequence derives from an adult who was a healthcare worker with PCR-confirmed SARS-CoV-2 infection or an uninfected control (not recorded which).

CDR3 nucleotides: TGTGCCAGCGCGGGACAGGGTTTTGGTGAGCAGTTCTTC. It codes for CASAGQGFGEQFF. The chain is built from TRBV14 and TRBJ2-1; 9 bases map to TRBD1. Germline values: CDR1 SGHDN, CDR2 FVKESK. Trimming removed 8 bases from V and 9 bases from J; junction bases left unmatched: 8. This CDR3 spans 13 amino acids.